This T cell receptor beta chain was captured by sequencing in a study of radiation and T cells in renal cell carcinoma. Trimming pared 5 bases from V and 5 bases from J, leaving 17 bases between. CDR3 length: 15 residues. Produced via immunoSEQ multiplex PCR; TCRdb's table is partial and in-frame only. The table has 130,000 or so clones, approximately 82% seen once. The sample's time point: baseline pretreatment blood. Treatment defined: 15 Gy SBRT to primary tumor, nephrectomy 4 weeks later. This sequence joins TRBV5-7 and TRBJ1-5; maybe TRBD1 (5 bases). TRBV5-7 is sorted into the ORF group, with uncertain function. Here the sequenced sample was blood, taken from a patient whose treatment included radiotherapy and nephrectomy. The sequence was collected from a woman in her forties or fifties with renal cell carcinoma. CDR3 residues: CASRNGVGGYQPQHF. The DNA of the CDR3 is TGTGCCAGCAGGAACGGGGTTGGGGGGTATCAGCCCCAGCATTTT.